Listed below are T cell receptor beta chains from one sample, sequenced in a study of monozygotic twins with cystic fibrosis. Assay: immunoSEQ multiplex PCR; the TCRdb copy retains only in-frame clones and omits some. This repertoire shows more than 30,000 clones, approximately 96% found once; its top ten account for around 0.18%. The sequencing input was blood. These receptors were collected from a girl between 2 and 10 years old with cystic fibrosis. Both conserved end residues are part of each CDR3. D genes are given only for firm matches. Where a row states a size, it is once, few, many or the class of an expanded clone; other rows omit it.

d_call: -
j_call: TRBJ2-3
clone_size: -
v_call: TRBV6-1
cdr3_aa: CASTQFPGDTQYF
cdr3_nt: TGTGCCAGCACCCAATTTCCTGGAGATACGCAGTATTTT

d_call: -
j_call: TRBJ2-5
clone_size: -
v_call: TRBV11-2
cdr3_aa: CASSLVEPVQETQYF
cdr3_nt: TGTGCCAGCAGCTTAGTCGAACCGGTTCAAGAGACCCAGTACTTC

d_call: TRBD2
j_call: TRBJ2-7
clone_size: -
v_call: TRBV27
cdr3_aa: CASSRGLAGPVGEQYF
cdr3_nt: TGTGCCAGCAGCCGGGGACTAGCGGGACCCGTGGGGGAGCAGTACTTC

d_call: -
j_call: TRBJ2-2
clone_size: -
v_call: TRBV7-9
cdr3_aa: CASSLGIGRTGELFF
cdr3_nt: TGTGCCAGCAGCTTAGGTATAGGCCGCACCGGGGAGCTGTTTTTT

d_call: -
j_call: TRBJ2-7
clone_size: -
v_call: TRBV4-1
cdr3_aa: CASSTPGTRAYEQYF
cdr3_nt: TGCGCCAGCAGCACCCCCGGGACTCGAGCCTACGAGCAGTACTTC

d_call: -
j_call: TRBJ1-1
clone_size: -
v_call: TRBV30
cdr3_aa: CACSSSLNTEAFF
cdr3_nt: TGTGCCTGCTCCAGCAGTCTGAACACTGAAGCTTTCTTT

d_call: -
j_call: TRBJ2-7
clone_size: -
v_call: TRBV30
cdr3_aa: CAWSGRDVEQYF
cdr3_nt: TGTGCCTGGAGTGGCCGGGACGTCGAGCAGTACTTC

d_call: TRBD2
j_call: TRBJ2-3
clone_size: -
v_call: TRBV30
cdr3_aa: CAWSTGLADTDTQYF
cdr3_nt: TGTGCCTGGAGTACCGGACTAGCGGACACAGATACGCAGTATTTT

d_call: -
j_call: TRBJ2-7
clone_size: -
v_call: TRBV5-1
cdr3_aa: CASSYVRQGYEQYF
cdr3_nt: TGCGCCAGCAGCTATGTCAGGCAGGGCTACGAGCAGTACTTC

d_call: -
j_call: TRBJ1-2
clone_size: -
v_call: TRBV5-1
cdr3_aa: CASSFNRNYGYTF
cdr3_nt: TGCGCCAGCAGCTTTAACAGGAACTATGGCTACACCTTC

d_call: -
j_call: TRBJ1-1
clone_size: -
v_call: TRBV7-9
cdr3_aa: CASSQNPGGKWNTEAFF
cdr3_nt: TGTGCCAGCAGCCAGAATCCCGGAGGGAAGTGGAACACTGAAGCTTTCTTT

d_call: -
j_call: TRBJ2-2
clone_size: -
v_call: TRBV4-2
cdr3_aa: CASSQAGLFDTGELFF
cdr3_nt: TGTGCCAGCAGCCAGGCCGGGTTGTTTGACACCGGGGAGCTGTTTTTT

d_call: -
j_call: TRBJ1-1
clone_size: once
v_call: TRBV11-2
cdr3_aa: CASSLTSTTEAFF
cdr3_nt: TGTGCCAGCAGCTTAACTAGCACCACTGAAGCTTTCTTT

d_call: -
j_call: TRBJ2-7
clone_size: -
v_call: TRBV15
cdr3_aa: CATSRDREIKGPYEQYF
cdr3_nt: TGTGCCACCAGCAGAGACAGGGAAATTAAGGGGCCATACGAGCAGTACTTC

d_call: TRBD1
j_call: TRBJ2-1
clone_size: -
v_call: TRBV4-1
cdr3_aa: CASSQGQGLGEQFF
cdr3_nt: TGCGCCAGCAGCCAAGGACAGGGTTTGGGTGAGCAGTTCTTC

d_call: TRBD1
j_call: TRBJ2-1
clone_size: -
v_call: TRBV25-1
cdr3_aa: CASSKGQGSDEQFF
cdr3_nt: TGTGCCAGCAGTAAGGGACAGGGTTCGGATGAGCAGTTCTTC

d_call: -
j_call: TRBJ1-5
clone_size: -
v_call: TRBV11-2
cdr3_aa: CASSLNLGNQPQHF
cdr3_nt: TGTGCCAGCAGCTTAAACCTGGGGAATCAGCCCCAGCATTTT

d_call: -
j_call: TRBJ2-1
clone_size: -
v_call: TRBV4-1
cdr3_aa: CASSQDSVNEQFF
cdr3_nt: TGCGCCAGCAGCCAAGATTCGGTCAATGAGCAGTTCTTC

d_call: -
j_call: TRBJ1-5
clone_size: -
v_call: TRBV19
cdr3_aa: CASGNQPQHF
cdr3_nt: TGTGCCTCCGGCAATCAGCCCCAGCATTTT

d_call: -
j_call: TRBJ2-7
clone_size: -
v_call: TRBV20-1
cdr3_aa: CSALVVAEQYF
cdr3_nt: TGCAGTGCCCTGGTAGTAGCCGAGCAGTACTTC

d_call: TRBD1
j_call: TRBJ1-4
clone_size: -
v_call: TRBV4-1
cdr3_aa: CASSQSLVRGSPNEKLFF
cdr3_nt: TGCGCCAGCAGCCAAAGCTTGGTCAGGGGGTCGCCTAATGAAAAACTGTTTTTT

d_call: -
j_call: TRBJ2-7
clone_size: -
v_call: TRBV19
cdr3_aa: CASQGDYQYF
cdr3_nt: TGTGCCAGTCAGGGCGACTATCAGTACTTC

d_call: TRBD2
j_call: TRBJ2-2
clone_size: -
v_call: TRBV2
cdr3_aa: CASSAREGSSGELFF
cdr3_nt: TGTGCCAGCAGTGCGCGGGAGGGGTCCTCCGGGGAGCTGTTTTTT

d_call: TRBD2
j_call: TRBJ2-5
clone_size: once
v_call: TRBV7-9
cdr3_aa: CASSQVSGGAQYF
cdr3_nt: TGTGCCAGCAGCCAGGTTTCGGGGGGAGCCCAGTACTTC

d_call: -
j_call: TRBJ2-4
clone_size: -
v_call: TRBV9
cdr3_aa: CASSVELDGNIQYF
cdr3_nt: TGTGCCAGCAGCGTAGAGCTGGACGGAAACATTCAGTACTTC

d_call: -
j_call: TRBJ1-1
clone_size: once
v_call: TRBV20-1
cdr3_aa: CSASRGTEAFF
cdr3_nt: TGCAGTGCTAGCAGGGGCACTGAAGCTTTCTTT

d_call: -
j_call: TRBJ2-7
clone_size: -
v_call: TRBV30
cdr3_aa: CAWSRTGNAMYEQYF
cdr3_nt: TGTGCCTGGAGTCGAACAGGTAATGCAATGTACGAGCAGTACTTC

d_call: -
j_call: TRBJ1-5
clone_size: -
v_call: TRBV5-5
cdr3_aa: CASSLGLGNQPQHF
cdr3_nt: TGTGCCAGCAGCTTGGGACTGGGCAATCAGCCCCAGCATTTT

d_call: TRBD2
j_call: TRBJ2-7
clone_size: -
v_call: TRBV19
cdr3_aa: CASSISSGRDEQYF
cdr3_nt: TGTGCCAGTAGTATTTCTAGCGGGAGGGACGAGCAGTACTTC

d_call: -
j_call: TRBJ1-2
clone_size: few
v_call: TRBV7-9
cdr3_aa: CASSSDRSGGYTF
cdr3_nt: TGTGCCAGCAGCAGTGACAGGAGTGGCGGCTACACCTTC

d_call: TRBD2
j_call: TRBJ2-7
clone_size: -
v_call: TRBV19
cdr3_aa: CASSIRTSGRYEQYF
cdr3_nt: TGTGCCAGTAGTATCCGGACTAGCGGGAGGTACGAGCAGTACTTC

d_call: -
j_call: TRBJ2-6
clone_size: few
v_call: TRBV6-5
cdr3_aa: CASSYVVSGANVLTF
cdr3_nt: TGTGCCAGCAGTTACGTAGTGTCTGGGGCCAACGTCCTGACTTTC

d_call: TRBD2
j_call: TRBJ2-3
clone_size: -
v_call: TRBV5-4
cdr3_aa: CASSLRLAGGEQYF
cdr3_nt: TGTGCCAGCAGCTTGAGACTAGCGGGAGGGGAGCAGTATTTT

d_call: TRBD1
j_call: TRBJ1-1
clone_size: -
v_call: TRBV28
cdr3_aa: CASSELTGASIAGPAFF
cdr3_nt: TGTGCCAGCAGTGAACTGACAGGGGCAAGCATCGCGGGGCCGGCTTTCTTT

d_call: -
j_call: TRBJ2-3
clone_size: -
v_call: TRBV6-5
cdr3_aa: CASSYLQGGDTQYF
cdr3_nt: TGTGCCAGCAGTTACCTACAGGGTGGAGATACGCAGTATTTT

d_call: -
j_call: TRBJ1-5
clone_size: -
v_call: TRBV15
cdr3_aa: CATTRGVSNQPQHF
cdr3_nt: TGTGCCACCACCCGAGGGGTTAGCAATCAGCCCCAGCATTTT

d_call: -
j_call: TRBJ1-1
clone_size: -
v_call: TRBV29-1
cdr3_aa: CSVRGTEAFF
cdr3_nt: TGCAGCGTTCGTGGAACTGAAGCTTTCTTT

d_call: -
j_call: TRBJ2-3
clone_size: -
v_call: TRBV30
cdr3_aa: CAWSVPGGAGDTQYF
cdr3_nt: TGTGCCTGGAGTGTACCCGGGGGCGCGGGAGATACGCAGTATTTT

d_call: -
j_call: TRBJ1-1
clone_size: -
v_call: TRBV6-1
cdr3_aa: CASNEGGVNTEAFF
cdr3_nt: TGTGCCAGCAATGAAGGGGGGGTGAACACTGAAGCTTTCTTT

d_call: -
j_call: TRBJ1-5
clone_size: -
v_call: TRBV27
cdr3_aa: CASSPFDSRFSNQPQHF
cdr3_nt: TGTGCCAGCAGTCCCTTCGACAGCCGTTTTAGCAATCAGCCCCAGCATTTT